This is a list of T cell receptor beta chains from one sample in a study of OX40 agonist ivuxolimab in advanced cancers. TCRdb keeps only in-frame clones here, not all; method: immunoSEQ multiplex PCR. This sample carries fewer than 85,000 clones, 85% to 90% of them seen once, and the ten largest clones take about 0.53%. Material: CD4+ or CD8+ T cells sorted from blood, obtained in a trial of the OX40 agonist ivuxolimab. These receptors were collected from an adult with an advanced solid tumor such as melanoma, head and neck, liver or kidney cancer. The CDR3 runs from the conserved cysteine through the conserved F or W. The order of the fields is D gene, clone size, J gene, V gene, CDR3 DNA, CDR3 protein. A D gene is named only where the DNA matches it firmly. Not every row has a clone size; where given, it reads once, few, many or a size class.

d_gene: TRBD2
abundance: -
j_gene: TRBJ2-1
v_gene: TRBV28
CDR3nt: TGTGCCAGCAGTTTAGCGGGGGGGAGATCAGAGCAGTTCTTC
CDR3aa: CASSLAGGRSEQFF

d_gene: TRBD1
abundance: -
j_gene: TRBJ1-5
v_gene: TRBV5-8
CDR3nt: TGTGCCAGCAGTCGACTACAGGGGCCTAGCAATCAGCCCCAGCATTTT
CDR3aa: CASSRLQGPSNQPQHF

d_gene: TRBD2
abundance: once
j_gene: TRBJ2-5
v_gene: TRBV7-8
CDR3nt: TGTGCCAGCAGCTTAGCCGGGAGGTTTGCTGAGACCCAGTACTTC
CDR3aa: CASSLAGRFAETQYF

d_gene: -
abundance: -
j_gene: TRBJ2-2
v_gene: TRBV5-1
CDR3nt: TGCGCCAGCAGCCCCGGGACAAACACCGGGGAGCTGTTTTTT
CDR3aa: CASSPGTNTGELFF

d_gene: -
abundance: -
j_gene: TRBJ2-6
v_gene: TRBV2
CDR3nt: TGTGCCAGCAGAATCTCTGGGGCCAACGTCCTGACTTTC
CDR3aa: CASRISGANVLTF

d_gene: TRBD1
abundance: few
j_gene: TRBJ2-1
v_gene: TRBV10-3
CDR3nt: TGTGCCATCAGCCGGGACAGCCCCTACAATGAGCAGTTCTTC
CDR3aa: CAISRDSPYNEQFF

d_gene: TRBD2
abundance: once
j_gene: TRBJ2-3
v_gene: TRBV27
CDR3nt: TGTGCCAGCAGTTTCGGGAGGGCCGGGTCAGATACGCAGTATTTT
CDR3aa: CASSFGRAGSDTQYF

d_gene: -
abundance: -
j_gene: TRBJ2-1
v_gene: TRBV19
CDR3nt: TGTGCCAGTAGTAGGGCGGGGTACAATGAGCAGTTCTTC
CDR3aa: CASSRAGYNEQFF

d_gene: TRBD1
abundance: -
j_gene: TRBJ2-3
v_gene: TRBV7-6
CDR3nt: TGTGCCAGCAGCTTACTGACAGGGAGCCCAGATACGCAGTATTTT
CDR3aa: CASSLLTGSPDTQYF

d_gene: -
abundance: -
j_gene: TRBJ2-3
v_gene: TRBV5-1
CDR3nt: TGCGCCAGCAGCTTGGGGGTCCAAATCGCCTCTATAGGGGCAGATACGCAGTATTTT
CDR3aa: CASSLGVQIASIGADTQYF

d_gene: TRBD2
abundance: -
j_gene: TRBJ2-7
v_gene: TRBV7-2
CDR3nt: TGTGCCAGCAGCAAGCGGGAGGGCCTTTCCGAGCAGTACTTC
CDR3aa: CASSKREGLSEQYF

d_gene: -
abundance: -
j_gene: TRBJ2-7
v_gene: TRBV10-3
CDR3nt: TGTGCCATCAGTGAGTCAACGGGGCTTTACGAGCAGTACTTC
CDR3aa: CAISESTGLYEQYF

d_gene: TRBD1
abundance: -
j_gene: TRBJ1-4
v_gene: TRBV19
CDR3nt: TGTGCCAGTAGTATCGGGGGACAGCTTAATGAAAAACTGTTTTTT
CDR3aa: CASSIGGQLNEKLFF

d_gene: -
abundance: few
j_gene: TRBJ2-7
v_gene: TRBV6-1
CDR3nt: TGTGCCAGCAGCAACATGGCCTACGAGCAGTACTTC
CDR3aa: CASSNMAYEQYF

d_gene: -
abundance: -
j_gene: TRBJ1-1
v_gene: TRBV19
CDR3nt: TGTGCCAGTAGTATTAGTTTCACAGGGCGATATACTGAAGCTTTCTTT
CDR3aa: CASSISFTGRYTEAFF

d_gene: -
abundance: -
j_gene: TRBJ2-5
v_gene: TRBV20-1
CDR3nt: TGCAGTGTCGGACCGGGAGAGACCCAGTACTTC
CDR3aa: CSVGPGETQYF

d_gene: TRBD2
abundance: -
j_gene: TRBJ2-3
v_gene: TRBV27
CDR3nt: TGTGCCAGCAGTATGGGACTAGCCCTCACAGATACGCAGTATTTT
CDR3aa: CASSMGLALTDTQYF

d_gene: -
abundance: -
j_gene: TRBJ2-2
v_gene: TRBV19
CDR3nt: TGTGCCAGTAGTATCGGTCAGGGTTACGGGGAGCTGTTTTTT
CDR3aa: CASSIGQGYGELFF

d_gene: -
abundance: -
j_gene: TRBJ1-1
v_gene: TRBV5-1
CDR3nt: TGCGCCAGCAGCCCCCGACAGGCCACTGAAGCTTTCTTT
CDR3aa: CASSPRQATEAFF

d_gene: TRBD2
abundance: -
j_gene: TRBJ2-5
v_gene: TRBV19
CDR3nt: TGTGCCAGTTCGGGACTAGCGGGAGTTAAGACCCAGTACTTC
CDR3aa: CASSGLAGVKTQYF

d_gene: -
abundance: -
j_gene: TRBJ1-4
v_gene: TRBV5-4
CDR3nt: TGTGCCAGCAGCCGGGTAGGAAATGAAAAACTGTTTTTT
CDR3aa: CASSRVGNEKLFF

d_gene: -
abundance: -
j_gene: TRBJ2-5
v_gene: TRBV19
CDR3nt: TGTGCCAGTAGTATACCAAATGGGGAGACCCAGTACTTC
CDR3aa: CASSIPNGETQYF

d_gene: -
abundance: few
j_gene: TRBJ1-2
v_gene: TRBV7-9
CDR3nt: TGTGCCAGCAGCTTTAGGGGTGACGGTGGCTACACCTTC
CDR3aa: CASSFRGDGGYTF

d_gene: TRBD1
abundance: -
j_gene: TRBJ1-2
v_gene: TRBV6-1
CDR3nt: TGTGCCAGCAGTAGGGACAGGGAAGCCTATGGCTACACCTTC
CDR3aa: CASSRDREAYGYTF

d_gene: -
abundance: -
j_gene: TRBJ2-1
v_gene: TRBV4-1
CDR3nt: TGCGCCAGCAGCCAAGAAGGCCGACGAAACAATGAGCAGTTCTTC
CDR3aa: CASSQEGRRNNEQFF

d_gene: -
abundance: -
j_gene: TRBJ2-7
v_gene: TRBV5-1
CDR3nt: TGCGCCAGCAGCGAGGAGGGGGCCCCGCCCTACGAGCAGTACTTC
CDR3aa: CASSEEGAPPYEQYF

d_gene: TRBD1
abundance: -
j_gene: TRBJ2-7
v_gene: TRBV25-1
CDR3nt: TGTGCCAGCAGTAGGACAGGGGTCTACGAGCAGTACTTC
CDR3aa: CASSRTGVYEQYF

d_gene: -
abundance: -
j_gene: TRBJ2-7
v_gene: TRBV9
CDR3nt: TGTGCCAGCAGCGCGCCGAGCTCCTACGAGCAGTACTTC
CDR3aa: CASSAPSSYEQYF

d_gene: TRBD1
abundance: -
j_gene: TRBJ2-7
v_gene: TRBV10-3
CDR3nt: TGTGCCATCGGGGGGACAGGGATAATCTACGAGCAGTACTTC
CDR3aa: CAIGGTGIIYEQYF

d_gene: TRBD2
abundance: -
j_gene: TRBJ2-7
v_gene: TRBV5-1
CDR3nt: TGCGCCAGCAGAAACGGGACTAGCGGAACCTACGAGCAGTACTTC
CDR3aa: CASRNGTSGTYEQYF

d_gene: TRBD2
abundance: -
j_gene: TRBJ2-1
v_gene: TRBV11-2
CDR3nt: TGTGCCAGCAGCTTAGCGGGAGGGTACAATGAGCAGTTCTTC
CDR3aa: CASSLAGGYNEQFF